This TCR beta chain derives from a study of blood T cells in healthy people across ages. The CDR3 contains 15 residues. Looked up from germline, CDR1 is SNHLY and CDR2 is FYNNEI. Next came a second PCR, run for about 7 to 12 cycles, which used a sample-barcoded 5' primer along with a J-beta primer mix. MiXCR was run by TCRdb on the 5' RACE reads, yielding one entry per CDR3 protein. The sample carries 1,800,000 or so distinct CDR3 sequences, about two fifths recorded once. V gene TRBV2 combines with J gene TRBJ2-7; tentatively, D is TRBD2 (7 bases). The DNA end favors TRBJ2-1, so the J call may be wrong. This clonotype originated in a human donor in good health. Sequenced: blood. The CDR3 DNA is TGTGCCAGCAGTGAAGCGGGGGGGCGTTACAATGAGCAGTTCTTC. Translated: CASSEAGGRYNEQFF.